These T cell receptor beta chains were read from a single sample in a study of breast tumors, draining lymph nodes, adjacent tissues. From the multiplex PCR reads, TCRdb called clonotypes with MiXCR, one entry per CDR3 protein. The data hold tens of thousands of distinct CDR3 sequences, with around 23% observed a single time. The material sequenced was breast tumor tissue. The receptors derive from a female donor with breast cancer. Some clones in this sample may be carry-over from other donors' samples. The CDR3 runs from the conserved cysteine through the conserved F or W. Each record gives: V gene, D gene, clone size, J gene, CDR3 DNA, CDR3 protein. The D gene is left open where the match is weak. For some rows the clone size is stated as once, few or many, or as a class when expanded; others skip it.

TRBV6-6	-	-	TRBJ1-6	TGTGCCAGCAGTTACGGCGCCGGGTCACCCCTCCACTTT	CASSYGAGSPLHF
TRBV19	-	-	TRBJ1-1	TGTGCCAGTAGTATTTCCGGTTCTGTCAGAAACACTGAAGCTTTCTTT	CASSISGSVRNTEAFF
TRBV19	-	-	TRBJ2-1	TGTGCCAGTAGTATTTCCCCGCGGGGCTCCTACAATGAGCAGTTCTTC	CASSISPRGSYNEQFF
TRBV27	TRBD2	many	TRBJ2-5	TGTGCCAGCAGGGGACTAGCGGGGATCCAAGAGACCCAGTACTTC	CASRGLAGIQETQYF
TRBV15	TRBD2	-	TRBJ2-1	TGTGCCACCAGCAGAGATAGCGGGACTTTCAATGGGCAGTTCTTC	CATSRDSGTFNGQFF
TRBV6-5	TRBD1	-	TRBJ1-2	TGTGCCAGCAGTTACGGGACAGGGGGTTCGGATGGCTACACCTTC	CASSYGTGGSDGYTF
TRBV6-5	-	many	TRBJ2-7	TGTGCCAGCAGTTACCTGCAGGGCTACGAGCAGTACTTC	CASSYLQGYEQYF
TRBV2	-	many	TRBJ2-3	TGTGCCAGCAGAAGAACAGGGTTTGGCACAGATACGCAGTATTTT	CASRRTGFGTDTQYF
TRBV29-1	-	once	TRBJ2-1	TGCAACGTTGCCCTAGGGGGAAGGGGCAATGAGCAGTTCTTC	CNVALGGRGNEQFF
TRBV5-6	-	many	TRBJ1-2	TGTGCCAGCAGCTTGACAGGAGCCTATGGCTACACCTTC	CASSLTGAYGYTF